This TCR beta chain was found in a study of blood T cell repertoires in COVID-19. Across the study: Samples representing acute and convalescent COVID-19 were sourced from the United States, Italy and Spain. PBMCs, B-cell-depleted T cells, or T cells were the source of the cDNA or gDNA that made up the material.

Authors' processing steps: Estimation of nucleated cell counts was performed using reference gene primer amplification. Produced via immunoSEQ multiplex PCR; TCRdb's table is partial and in-frame only. From that table come the V and J calls and clone size; the DNA was used to work out D and trimming. This table holds some 130,000 clones, around 80% found once. V was pared by 0 bases and J by 4 bases, with 9 bases between. This CDR3 comprises 14 residues. Germline-derived CDR1 and CDR2 are LGHNA and YNFKEQ. The receptor was isolated from a man aged 70-80 years with acute or convalescent COVID-19. This chain joins TRBV4-2 and TRBJ1-2; D not certain. Sequenced sample: peripheral blood. The DNA of the CDR3 is TGTGCCAGCAGCCAAGATTTCGGACTCTATGGCTACACCTTC. This codes for CASSQDFGLYGYTF.